A selection of T cell receptor beta chains follows, all from one sample in a study of blood T cell repertoires in COVID-19. Assay used: immunoSEQ multiplex PCR; TCRdb lists only in-frame clones, some missing. The sample has 60,000 to 70,000 clones, approximately 87% seen once. The source material was peripheral blood. These receptors were obtained from a man aged 50 to 60 with active COVID-19. The CDR3 runs from the conserved cysteine through the conserved F or W. Fields, in order: D gene, V gene, CDR3 length, J gene, clone size, CDR3 protein, CDR3 DNA. D genes are given only for firm matches. Clone size, where shown, is once, few, many, or a class for clones that have expanded.

D: TRBD2; V: TRBV4-3; length: 17; J: TRBJ2-3; size: .; CDR3: CASSQEYKREVADTQYF; DNA: TGCGCCAGCAGCCAAGAATATAAGCGGGAGGTCGCAGATACGCAGTATTTT
D: .; V: TRBV6-6; length: 12; J: TRBJ1-2; size: few; CDR3: CASSDRQYGYTF; DNA: TGTGCCAGCAGTGACCGACAGTATGGCTACACCTTC
D: TRBD1; V: TRBV7-6; length: 15; J: TRBJ2-7; size: .; CDR3: CASSLLQGGSYEQYF; DNA: TGTGCCAGCAGTTTGTTACAGGGGGGCTCCTACGAGCAGTACTTC
D: TRBD1; V: TRBV11-2; length: 17; J: TRBJ2-6; size: .; CDR3: CASSWDRGFAGANVLTF; DNA: TGTGCCAGCAGCTGGGACAGGGGTTTCGCTGGGGCCAACGTCCTGACTTTC
D: TRBD1; V: TRBV5-4; length: 17; J: TRBJ2-7; size: .; CDR3: CASSIGTGRKLSYEQYF; DNA: TGTGCCAGCAGCATCGGGACAGGACGAAAGCTTTCCTACGAGCAGTACTTC
D: .; V: TRBV5-6; length: 18; J: TRBJ2-3; size: .; CDR3: CASSLGFGAPGGADTQYF; DNA: TGTGCCAGCAGCTTGGGTTTCGGTGCCCCAGGCGGGGCAGATACGCAGTATTTT
D: TRBD2; V: TRBV7-9; length: 16; J: TRBJ2-1; size: .; CDR3: CASSSPGGGFYNEQFF; DNA: TGTGCCAGCAGCTCCCCCGGGGGGGGTTTCTACAATGAGCAGTTCTTC
D: TRBD2; V: TRBV3-1/TRBV3-2; length: 17; J: TRBJ2-7; size: .; CDR3: CASSQASMGGTLEEQYF; DNA: TGTGCCAGCAGCCAAGCCTCGATGGGGGGGACTCTAGAGGAGCAGTACTTC
D: TRBD1; V: TRBV30; length: 15; J: TRBJ1-5; size: .; CDR3: CAYTGGTLGNQPQHF; DNA: TGTGCCTACACAGGGGGCACCCTGGGAAATCAGCCCCAGCATTTT
D: TRBD1; V: TRBV5-1; length: 13; J: TRBJ2-7; size: .; CDR3: CASSFTGGYEQYF; DNA: TGCGCCAGCAGCTTCACAGGGGGCTACGAGCAGTACTTC
D: TRBD2; V: TRBV7-2; length: 15; J: TRBJ2-7; size: .; CDR3: CASSLDGGGSYEQYF; DNA: TGTGCCAGCAGCTTAGACGGGGGGGGATCCTACGAGCAGTACTTC
D: .; V: TRBV27; length: 13; J: TRBJ1-1; size: .; CDR3: CASSLLGGAEAFF; DNA: TGTGCCAGCAGTTTGTTGGGGGGGGCTGAAGCTTTCTTT
D: TRBD1; V: TRBV27; length: 15; J: TRBJ1-5; size: .; CDR3: CASSPRQGGNQPQHF; DNA: TGTGCCAGCAGCCCAAGACAGGGTGGCAATCAGCCCCAGCATTTT
D: TRBD2; V: TRBV28; length: 19; J: TRBJ2-5; size: .; CDR3: CASSRGTSGRGRRQETQYF; DNA: TGTGCCAGCAGCCGCGGGACTAGCGGGAGGGGGAGACGCCAAGAGACCCAGTACTTC
D: TRBD1; V: TRBV7-9; length: 15; J: TRBJ2-5; size: .; CDR3: CASSFSTGDKETQYF; DNA: TGTGCCAGCAGCTTCTCGACAGGGGATAAAGAGACCCAGTACTTC
D: .; V: TRBV5-1; length: 15; J: TRBJ2-2; size: .; CDR3: CASSLGIRGTGELFF; DNA: TGCGCCAGCAGCTTGGGTATTAGAGGTACCGGGGAGCTGTTTTTT
D: .; V: TRBV18; length: 14; J: TRBJ1-1; size: .; CDR3: CASSPWPGNTEAFF; DNA: TGTGCCAGCTCACCATGGCCAGGGAACACTGAAGCTTTCTTT
D: .; V: TRBV5-1; length: 14; J: TRBJ1-1; size: .; CDR3: CASRTITQNTEAFF; DNA: TGCGCCAGCAGAACGATCACACAGAACACTGAAGCTTTCTTT
D: .; V: TRBV4-3; length: 15; J: TRBJ2-2; size: .; CDR3: CASSQQGLKGGELFF; DNA: TGCGCCAGCAGCCAACAGGGTCTAAAGGGCGGGGAGCTGTTTTTT
D: TRBD1; V: TRBV2; length: 17; J: TRBJ2-3; size: .; CDR3: CASSEWGQGVRTDTQYF; DNA: TGTGCCAGCAGTGAATGGGGGCAGGGGGTACGCACAGATACGCAGTATTTT
D: TRBD2; V: TRBV28; length: 15; J: TRBJ2-7; size: .; CDR3: CASRTSGVPFYEQYF; DNA: TGTGCCAGTAGGACTAGCGGGGTCCCCTTCTACGAGCAGTACTTC
D: .; V: TRBV3-1/TRBV3-2; length: 13; J: TRBJ2-7; size: .; CDR3: CASSQEKRGEQYF; DNA: TGTGCCAGCAGCCAAGAGAAGCGAGGCGAGCAGTACTTC
D: .; V: TRBV4-3; length: 15; J: TRBJ1-1; size: .; CDR3: CASSQSSQANTEAFF; DNA: TGCGCCAGCAGCCAATCCTCCCAGGCGAACACTGAAGCTTTCTTT
D: TRBD1; V: TRBV15; length: 15; J: TRBJ1-2; size: .; CDR3: CATSTRNRGESGYTF; DNA: TGTGCCACCAGCACCCGAAACAGGGGTGAGAGTGGCTACACCTTC